This is a list of T cell receptor beta chains from one sample in a study of shared clonotypes between healthy human individuals. Clones were sequenced by immunoSEQ multiplex PCR, and TCRdb holds only the in-frame ones, with some missing. This repertoire shows 2 million or so clones, roughly 94% found once; its top ten account for roughly 0.13%. Source material: naive CD4+ T cells sorted from blood. The receptors were sampled from a man aged 18 to 30 in good health. Each CDR3 is given with its conserved first and last residue. The D gene is left open where the match is weak.

v_gene	j_gene	d_gene	len	CDR3nt	CDR3aa
TRBV5-4	TRBJ1-6	-	14	TGTGCCAGCAGCTTGCCCGGTGTTAATTCACCCCTCCACTTT	CASSLPGVNSPLHF
TRBV6-1	TRBJ1-5	-	14	TGTGCCAGCAGTGTTCTCGCAGGGAATCAGCCCCAGCATTTT	CASSVLAGNQPQHF
TRBV5-4	TRBJ1-6	-	15	TGTGCCAGCAGCCTCGATACGGGGGTTGGTTCACCCCTCCACTTT	CASSLDTGVGSPLHF
TRBV30	TRBJ1-6	TRBD1	15	TGTGCCTGCGGCCGGGACAGCGTCAGAAATTCACCCCTCCACTTT	CACGRDSVRNSPLHF
TRBV19	TRBJ1-3	-	16	TGTGCCAGTAGGGGAGAGGACTTCTACTCTGGAAACACCATATATTTT	CASRGEDFYSGNTIYF
TRBV6-5	TRBJ2-7	-	15	TGTGCCAGCAGTCCCAGCACCCCCAACTCCTACGAGCAGTACTTC	CASSPSTPNSYEQYF
TRBV7-2	TRBJ2-1	TRBD2	17	TGTGCCAGCAGTTTCGGACTAGCGGGAGTGACTCAGGGTGAGCAGTTCTTC	CASSFGLAGVTQGEQFF
TRBV7-6	TRBJ2-7	-	12	TGTGCCAGCAGCGAAGACTTTGGCGAGCAGTACTTC	CASSEDFGEQYF
TRBV7-2	TRBJ1-5	-	15	TGTGCCAGCAGCCCCGACGGACTGATCAATCAGCCCCAGCATTTT	CASSPDGLINQPQHF
TRBV29-1	TRBJ1-1	TRBD1	16	TGCAGCGTTGAAGTCTACAGGGGGACGATGAACACTGAAGCTTTCTTT	CSVEVYRGTMNTEAFF